This T cell receptor (beta chain) comes out of a study of post-analysis software for immune sequencing data. About the research overall: There were relapsing-remitting, secondary progressive and progressive-relapsing multiple sclerosis among the disease courses included.

This clonotype was seen many times. The target antigen is unknown. cDNA libraries of TCR beta carried unique molecular identifiers. Roughly 500,000 cDNA molecules came from around 1 to 10 million T cells. MiXCR was run by TCRdb on the PCR reads, yielding one entry per CDR3 protein. This table holds hundreds of thousands of distinct CDR3 sequences, 30% found once. Whole-study results and caveats: F measure showed strong co-clustering of same-batch samples. Among roughly 5 TRBV segments more frequent in patients than controls were TRBV5-6, TRBV5-1 and TRBV20-1. Normalized Chao1 diversity in multiple sclerosis patients fell significantly below that of controls.

Germline assignment: CDR1 SGHTA and CDR2 FQGNSA. The CDR3 totals 13 residues. The germline V and J ends were trimmed by 3 bases and 4 bases, with 7 bases remaining between them. The V and J genes are TRBV7-2 and TRBJ2-1, with D perhaps TRBD2 (6 bases). This receptor was identified in a girl aged 5-17 years with multiple sclerosis. What was sequenced was blood. CDR3 amino acids: CASSFRGYNEQFF. The DNA of the CDR3 is TGTGCCAGCAGCTTCCGGGGGTACAATGAGCAGTTCTTC.